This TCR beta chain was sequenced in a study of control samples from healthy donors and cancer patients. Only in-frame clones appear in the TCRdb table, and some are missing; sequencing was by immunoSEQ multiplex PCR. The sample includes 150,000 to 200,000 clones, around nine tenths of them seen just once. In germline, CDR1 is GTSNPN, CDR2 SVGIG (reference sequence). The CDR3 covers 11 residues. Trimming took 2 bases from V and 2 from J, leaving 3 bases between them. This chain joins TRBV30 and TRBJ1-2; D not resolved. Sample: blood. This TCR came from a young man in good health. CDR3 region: CAWSLNYGYTF. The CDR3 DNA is TGTGCCTGGAGTTTAAACTATGGCTACACCTTC.